This T cell receptor beta chain was identified during a study of blood T cell repertoires in COVID-19. Background on the study: Nucleic acid was either cDNA or gDNA, and it came from T cells, B-cell-depleted T cells, or PBMCs.

Source study methods: The assay estimated nucleated cells by amplifying reference gene primers. Using immunoSEQ multiplex PCR, the repertoire was profiled, and TCRdb retains in-frame clones only, with some absent. That table supplies the V and J calls and clone size; D and trimming were determined from the DNA. The sample shows 450,000 to 500,000 clones, 80% to 90% of them seen only once. Deletions cut 3 bases from V and 2 bases from J, with 10 bases between. CDR1 is MNHNS, CDR2 SASEGT, per germline. This CDR3 has 14 amino acids. The rearrangement uses TRBV6-1 and TRBJ1-2; a weak D match, TRBD1 (5 bases). Sample: peripheral blood. The sequence came from a human donor in a cohort sampled during active COVID-19. The CDR3 DNA is TGTGCCAGCAGTGAGCCAGGGTCAAACTATGGCTACACCTTC. Translation: CASSEPGSNYGYTF.